These T cell receptor beta chains were read from a single sample in a study of cytomegalovirus exposure and HLA in healthy donors. Measured with immunoSEQ multiplex PCR; TCRdb has only the in-frame clones, and not every one. Of about 140,000 clones listed, about 84% were seen once; the top ten hold roughly 3.5%. The sample comprised PBMCs. All receptors come from a male donor in good health and CMV-seronegative. Both conserved end residues are part of each CDR3. The D gene is left open where the match is weak. Clone size is stated in some rows and not others, as once, few, many or a class when expanded.

d_call,j_call,clone_size,v_call,cdr3_aa,cdr3_nt
-,TRBJ1-2,few,TRBV9,CASSVVGGGYTF,TGTGCCAGCAGCGTAGTTGGAGGGGGCTACACCTTC
-,TRBJ2-1,-,TRBV11-2,CASSSPDAGAEDEQFF,TGTGCCAGCAGCTCCCCTGACGCAGGGGCTGAGGATGAGCAGTTCTTC
TRBD1,TRBJ1-2,-,TRBV28,CASSPSTGGVYTF,TGTGCCAGCAGTCCGTCGACAGGGGGCGTCTACACCTTC
-,TRBJ1-6,-,TRBV28,CASSFQYQGGSPLHF,TGTGCCAGCAGTTTCCAGTACCAAGGGGGTTCACCCCTCCACTTT
TRBD1,TRBJ2-3,few,TRBV19,CASSSPDRGLIPDTQYF,TGTGCCAGTAGTAGCCCAGACAGGGGGCTTATCCCAGATACGCAGTATTTT
TRBD2,TRBJ2-1,few,TRBV7-2,CASSLVPAGASYNEQFF,TGTGCCAGCAGCTTAGTTCCAGCGGGGGCCTCTTACAATGAGCAGTTCTTC
TRBD1,TRBJ2-7,-,TRBV20-1,CSARTGEEQYF,TGCAGTGCGCGGACAGGGGAGGAGCAGTACTTC
-,TRBJ2-7,-,TRBV28,CATGPYSYF,TGTGCCACTGGGCCTTACTCGTACTTC
-,TRBJ1-3,-,TRBV9,CASSARRTASGNTIYF,TGTGCCAGCAGCGCCCGTCGAACTGCTTCGGGAAACACCATATATTTT
-,TRBJ2-1,few,TRBV7-3,CASSLLSGTSYNEQFF,TGTGCCAGCAGCCTCCTGAGCGGGACATCCTACAATGAGCAGTTCTTC
-,TRBJ1-5,-,TRBV7-8,CASSLKGLQGNQPQHF,TGTGCCAGCAGCTTAAAAGGTCTACAGGGAAATCAGCCCCAGCATTTT
TRBD1,TRBJ2-3,-,TRBV7-8,CASSLDRGDTQYF,TGTGCCAGCAGCTTAGACAGGGGGGATACGCAGTATTTT
-,TRBJ1-1,few,TRBV7-2,CASYDRQASEAFF,TGTGCCAGCTATGATCGACAGGCCTCTGAAGCTTTCTTT
TRBD1,TRBJ1-6,-,TRBV2,CASTPDREYSPLHF,TGTGCCAGCACCCCCGACAGGGAGTATTCACCCCTCCACTTT
-,TRBJ2-3,-,TRBV7-2,CASSFSGLGRDTQYF,TGTGCCAGCAGCTTTTCGGGACTCGGTAGAGATACGCAGTATTTT
-,TRBJ1-1,-,TRBV10-3,CAISGRENTEAFF,TGTGCCATCAGTGGTCGGGAGAACACTGAAGCTTTCTTT
TRBD2,TRBJ2-2,-,TRBV2,CASSRTRLAGTGELFF,TGTGCCAGCAGTCGAACTCGACTAGCGGGAACGGGGGAGCTGTTTTTT
TRBD1,TRBJ1-1,-,TRBV4-1,CASSQDGTGLNTEAFF,TGCGCCAGCAGCCAAGATGGGACAGGATTGAACACTGAAGCTTTCTTT
-,TRBJ2-5,-,TRBV2,CASSGDWTGQETQYF,TGTGCCAGCAGTGGGGACTGGACAGGTCAAGAGACCCAGTACTTC
TRBD1,TRBJ1-4,few,TRBV11-1,CASSSTGANEKLFF,TGTGCCAGCAGCTCGACAGGGGCGAATGAAAAACTGTTTTTT
-,TRBJ1-1,-,TRBV7-9,CASSLPTSGLGTEAFF,TGTGCCAGCAGCTTACCGACCAGCGGGTTGGGCACTGAAGCTTTCTTT
TRBD2,TRBJ2-3,-,TRBV7-8,CASSSLAGGQGDTQYF,TGTGCCAGCAGCTCTCTAGCGGGAGGACAGGGTGATACGCAGTATTTT
-,TRBJ1-2,-,TRBV7-9,CASSLTTGGYTF,TGTGCCAGCAGCTTAACGACTGGTGGCTACACCTTC
-,TRBJ2-5,-,TRBV2,CASIPPGVQGRKTQYF,TGTGCCAGCATTCCCCCCGGGGTACAGGGGAGGAAGACCCAGTACTTC
-,TRBJ1-1,once,TRBV7-9,CASSLAGGEEAFF,TGTGCCAGCAGCTTAGCTGGGGGCGAGGAAGCTTTCTTT
-,TRBJ1-2,-,TRBV7-9,CASSLDRGYGYTF,TGTGCCAGCAGCTTAGATCGGGGGTATGGCTACACCTTC
-,TRBJ2-3,-,TRBV7-9,CASSLVLDNTDTQYF,TGTGCCAGCAGCTTAGTTCTTGACAACACAGATACGCAGTATTTT
TRBD2,TRBJ2-7,few,TRBV13,CASSPDPGLAGWFANEQYF,TGTGCCAGCAGCCCAGACCCGGGACTAGCGGGGTGGTTCGCCAACGAGCAGTACTTC